The rows below give T cell receptor beta chains drawn from one sample of a study of persistence of HIV-infected CD4 T cells. The antigens for these receptors are not known. Sequencing used immunoSEQ multiplex PCR; TCRdb keeps in-frame clones, though not all of them. This sample has fewer than 40,000 clones, with 82% found just once. Sequenced here: CD4+ T cells sorted from PBMCs after 18-hour stimulation, sampled from a patient who received antiretroviral therapy. The receptors originated from an adult woman with HIV who was CMV-seropositive. Both conserved end residues are part of each CDR3. Expanded clones are given a class, and other clones once, few, many or no size at all.

abundance	v_gene	j_gene	CDR3aa
NA	TRBV7-9	TRBJ2-1	CASSHPVSEYNEQFF
NA	TRBV6-1	TRBJ1-6	CASSEAPRVNSPLHF
NA	TRBV29-1	TRBJ1-1	CSVDYEAFF
NA	TRBV29-1	TRBJ2-7	CSVEERRGSEQYF
NA	TRBV6-5	TRBJ1-6	CASSYLQGNSPLHF
few	TRBV9	TRBJ2-7	CASSVQDGLYEQYF
NA	TRBV2	TRBJ1-6	CASSDRGTDSPLHF
NA	TRBV6-5	TRBJ2-7	CASSSIDRQLSYEQYF
NA	TRBV3-1/TRBV3-2	TRBJ1-3	CASSQSWTAFSGNTIYF
NA	TRBV2	TRBJ1-5	CASSPGPRQPQHF
NA	TRBV5-1	TRBJ2-2	CASSLEASGSRAGELFF
NA	TRBV6-5	TRBJ2-3	CASSSSGASSTDTQYF
NA	TRBV9	TRBJ2-1	CASSVVGGPYNEQFF
NA	TRBV10-2	TRBJ1-1	CASSELGFKAEAFF
NA	TRBV18	TRBJ2-7	CASSLDGTYEQYF
NA	TRBV7-9	TRBJ1-1	CASSLFSYTEAFF
NA	TRBV2	TRBJ1-2	CASIRQDGYGYTF
once	TRBV2	TRBJ1-1	CASIANGGNTEAFF
NA	TRBV9	TRBJ2-5	CASSEGGSQETQYF
NA	TRBV6-5	TRBJ1-4	CASTSGGRGGEKLFF
few	TRBV7-2	TRBJ2-4	CASSLSPRTSGRGNIQYF
NA	TRBV27	TRBJ1-1	CASSLSSTGVAGVKAFF
NA	TRBV2	TRBJ2-3	CASSDLVGTDTQYF
NA	TRBV6-5	TRBJ1-1	CASSDVGGNTEAFF
NA	TRBV19	TRBJ2-1	CASSIGEGQGEQFF
NA	TRBV28	TRBJ2-5	CASSAPLGSGGGETQYF
NA	TRBV18	TRBJ1-5	CASSPLVGSNQPQHF
once	TRBV19	TRBJ2-3	CASTSTSGSTDTQYF
NA	TRBV2	TRBJ1-1	CASSEETQNTEAFF
NA	TRBV19	TRBJ1-2	CASYPLTGGGGGYGYTF
NA	TRBV5-1	TRBJ2-7	CASSPTRGDGEQYF
once	TRBV4-1	TRBJ2-1	CASSPIARNGVQFF
NA	TRBV3-1/TRBV3-2	TRBJ2-2	CASSLRDRGDTGELFF
NA	TRBV3-1/TRBV3-2	TRBJ1-3	CASSLRVSNSGNTIYF
NA	TRBV28	TRBJ2-7	CASSPQGGFGSYEQYF
NA	TRBV29-1	TRBJ2-3	CSARDNGGDTQYF
NA	TRBV12-3/TRBV12-4	TRBJ2-1	CASSLVLAEQFF
NA	TRBV11-2	TRBJ2-6	CASSPGILQGFSGANVLTF
NA	TRBV29-1	TRBJ2-2	CSVEYSRGADTGELFF
NA	TRBV6-4	TRBJ1-1	CASRAGPETEAFF
once	TRBV7-9	TRBJ1-2	CASSLTGLNYGYTF
NA	TRBV18	TRBJ2-5	CASSRTGPQETQYF
NA	TRBV2	TRBJ1-6	CASTYSSSYNSPLHF
NA	TRBV30	TRBJ1-2	CAWSGLMDRQDYGYTF
NA	TRBV19	TRBJ2-2	CASSIGEGLGELFF
NA	TRBV7-9	TRBJ2-6	CASSLAIGANVLTF
NA	TRBV2	TRBJ1-1	CASGRAPGGTEAFF
NA	TRBV5-1	TRBJ2-2	CATKEGTANTGELFF
NA	TRBV18	TRBJ2-1	CASSGELMNLRGDREQFF
NA	TRBV7-9	TRBJ1-2	CASSLTGTNYGYTF
NA	TRBV30	TRBJ1-1	CAWRTGSVDTEAFF